This T cell receptor (beta chain) was captured in a study of blood T cell repertoires in COVID-19. CDR3 size: 17 residues. The V end was cut by 3 bases, the J end by 2 bases, with 19 bases between. Germline V gene sequence: CDR1 SGHVS, CDR2 FQNEAQ. The method was immunoSEQ multiplex PCR; TCRdb's version includes in-frame clones alone and lacks a portion of them. The repertoire holds some 45,000 clones, with over 75% as singletons. The TCR sequence derives from a human donor in a cohort sampled during active COVID-19. V usage is TRBV7-8 and J usage is TRBJ2-5; the D gene is possibly TRBD2 (6 bases). The sample was peripheral blood. The CDR3, as DNA: TGTGCCAGCAGCTTGACGGTGTGGGGAGGCCCACAAGAGACCCAGTACTTC. Translation: CASSLTVWGGPQETQYF.